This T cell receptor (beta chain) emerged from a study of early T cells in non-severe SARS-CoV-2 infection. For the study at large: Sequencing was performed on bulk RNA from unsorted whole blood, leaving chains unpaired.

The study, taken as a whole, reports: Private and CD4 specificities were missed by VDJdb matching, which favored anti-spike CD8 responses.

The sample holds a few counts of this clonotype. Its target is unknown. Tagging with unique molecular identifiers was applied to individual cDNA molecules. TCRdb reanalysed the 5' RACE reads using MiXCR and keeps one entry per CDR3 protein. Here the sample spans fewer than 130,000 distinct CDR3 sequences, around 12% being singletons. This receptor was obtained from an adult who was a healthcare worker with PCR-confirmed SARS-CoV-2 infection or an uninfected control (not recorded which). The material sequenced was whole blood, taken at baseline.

DNA of the CDR3: TGTGCCAGCAGTTCCCGACTAGCGGGCCAAGAGACCCAGTACTTC. Protein product: CASSSRLAGQETQYF. This chain joins TRBV28 and TRBJ2-5, with TRBD2 matching 10 bases. V lost 4 bases to trimming and J lost 1 base; unmatched junction nucleotides: 3. The germline V gene encodes CDR1 MDHEN and CDR2 SYDVKM. The CDR3 is made up of 15 amino acids.